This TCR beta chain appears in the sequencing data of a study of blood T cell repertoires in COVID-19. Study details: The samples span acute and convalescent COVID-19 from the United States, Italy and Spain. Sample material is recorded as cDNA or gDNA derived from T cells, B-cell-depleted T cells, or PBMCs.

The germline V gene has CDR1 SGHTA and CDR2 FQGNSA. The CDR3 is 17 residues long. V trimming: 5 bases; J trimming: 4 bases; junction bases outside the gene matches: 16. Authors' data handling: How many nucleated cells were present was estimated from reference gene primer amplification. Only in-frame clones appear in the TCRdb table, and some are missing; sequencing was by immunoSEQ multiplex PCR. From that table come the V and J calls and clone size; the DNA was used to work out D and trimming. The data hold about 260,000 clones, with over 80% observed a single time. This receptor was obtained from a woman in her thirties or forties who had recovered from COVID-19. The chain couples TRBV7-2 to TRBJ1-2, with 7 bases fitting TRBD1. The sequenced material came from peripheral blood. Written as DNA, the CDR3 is TGTGCCAGCAGCCTCCAGGGGCAGGGGGGATTGCTCTATGGCTACACCTTC. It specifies CASSLQGQGGLLYGYTF.